This is a list of T cell receptor beta chains from one sample in a study of metastatic and nonmetastatic thyroid tumors. TCRdb re-processed the PCR reads through MiXCR. The table has around 37,000 clones, 20% to 30% seen once. The source material was blood. These receptors were collected from a female donor with papillary thyroid cancer or a benign thyroid nodule (not recorded which). Some clones in this sample may be carry-over from other donors' samples. Each CDR3 is given with its conserved first and last residue. A D gene is named only where the DNA matches it firmly. A row's size may be missing; if present it is once, few, many or a size class.

CDR3aa	CDR3nt	abundance	v_gene	j_gene	d_gene
CASSQGGNTEAFF	TGTGCCAGCAGCCAGGGGGGGAACACTGAAGCTTTCTTT	few	TRBV6-2/TRBV6-3	TRBJ1-1	TRBD1
CASSRSGGNTGELFF	TGCGCCAGCAGCCGTAGCGGGGGAAACACCGGGGAGCTGTTTTTT	.	TRBV5-1	TRBJ2-2	TRBD2
CASSTRSGGSGANVLTF	TGTGCCAGCAGCACGCGTTCGGGGGGGTCTGGGGCCAACGTCCTGACTTTC	.	TRBV11-2	TRBJ2-6	TRBD2
CSAPPAGRGSPEAFF	TGCAGTGCACCCCCTGCGGGCAGGGGATCCCCTGAAGCTTTCTTT	.	TRBV20-1	TRBJ1-1	.
CASRPNRDNPYEQYF	TGTGCCAGCAGACCCAATAGGGACAACCCCTACGAGCAGTACTTC	.	TRBV27	TRBJ2-7	.
CASSFGGASNQPQHF	TGTGCCAGCAGTTTTGGGGGAGCTAGCAATCAGCCCCAGCATTTT	.	TRBV28	TRBJ1-5	.
CASSRVTGVEQYF	TGTGCCAGCTCGCGGGTAACAGGGGTCGAGCAGTACTTC	.	TRBV18	TRBJ2-7	TRBD1
CSAIWLSGNTIYF	TGCAGTGCCATATGGCTTTCTGGAAACACCATATATTTT	once	TRBV20-1	TRBJ1-3	.
CASSSSGGYNEQFF	TGTGCCAGCAGCAGTAGCGGGGGCTACAATGAGCAGTTCTTC	many	TRBV7-3	TRBJ2-1	TRBD2
CASSLALASGRARDTQYF	TGTGCCAGCAGCTTAGCGCTAGCTAGCGGGAGGGCCCGAGATACGCAGTATTTT	.	TRBV11-1	TRBJ2-3	TRBD2
CASSQGGSGNTGELFF	TGTGCCAGCAGCCAAGGCGGTAGCGGTAACACCGGGGAGCTGTTTTTT	many	TRBV4-2	TRBJ2-2	.
CASSSMGGLDSPLHF	TGCGCCAGCAGCTCAATGGGAGGGCTAGATTCACCCCTCCACTTT	.	TRBV5-1	TRBJ1-6	.
CSASGVDSTGNSPLHF	TGCAGTGCTAGTGGGGTCGACTCCACGGGGAATTCACCCCTCCACTTT	many	TRBV20-1	TRBJ1-6	.
CASTSRGNVRDTQYF	TGTGCCAGCACCTCGCGAGGGAATGTCAGGGATACGCAGTATTTT	many	TRBV5-5	TRBJ2-3	.
CASSLNTDTQYF	TGCGCCAGCAGCTTGAACACAGATACGCAGTATTTT	.	TRBV5-1	TRBJ2-3	.
CSSSLASSGGASEQYF	TGTTCCAGCAGCTTGGCGTCTAGCGGGGGGGCAAGCGAGCAGTACTTC	few	TRBV3-1	TRBJ2-7	TRBD2
CASSQTYGGGDPYEQYF	TGTGCCAGCAGCCAAACTTACGGGGGGGGGGACCCCTACGAGCAGTACTTC	many	TRBV14	TRBJ2-7	TRBD2
CSAMGTSIHYEQYF	TGCAGTGCTATGGGTACTAGCATCCACTACGAGCAGTACTTC	.	TRBV20-1	TRBJ2-7	.
CSVEICGRYEQYF	TGCAGCGTTGAAATATGTGGCCGCTACGAGCAGTACTTC	.	TRBV29-1	TRBJ2-7	.
CASVAGLDEKLFF	TGTGCCAGCGTAGCGGGGTTGGATGAAAAACTGTTTTTT	many	TRBV6-1	TRBJ1-4	.
CATSDLEGASSYEQYF	TGTGCCACCAGTGATTTGGAAGGGGCCAGCTCCTACGAGCAGTACTTC	.	TRBV24-1	TRBJ2-7	.
CAWSEGTSGRGEQFF	TGTGCCTGGAGTGAAGGGACTAGCGGGAGGGGCGAGCAGTTCTTC	once	TRBV30	TRBJ2-1	TRBD2
CASSGGGVGTDTRYF	TGTGCCAGCAGTGGGGGGGGAGTAGGCACAGATACGCGGTATTTT	.	TRBV5-4	TRBJ2-3	TRBD2
CASSLQGGSNQPQNF	TGTGCCAGCAGTCTACAGGGAGGAAGCAATCAGCCCCAGAATTTT	few	TRBV12-3/TRBV12-4	TRBJ1-5	.
CASSLEPGQGGYEQYF	TGTGCCAGCAGCTTAGAACCGGGACAGGGGGGGTACGAGCAGTACTTC	.	TRBV7-8	TRBJ2-7	TRBD1
CASSLPGTRNPYEQYF	TGTGCCAGCAGCTTGCCCGGGACACGAAACCCCTACGAGCAGTACTTC	.	TRBV11-2	TRBJ2-7	.
CASSLRQGANGELFF	TGTGCCAGCAGCTTGCGACAGGGGGCAAACGGGGAGCTGTTTTTT	.	TRBV7-2	TRBJ2-2	TRBD1
CASGALADAYEQYF	TGTGCCTCCGGAGCCCTAGCAGACGCCTACGAGCAGTACTTC	medium-sized	TRBV25-1	TRBJ2-7	.
CSAEGAGGIQETQYF	TGCAGTGCTGAGGGAGCGGGGGGGATACAAGAGACCCAGTACTTC	.	TRBV20-1	TRBJ2-5	TRBD2
CAWSDPMRTVNQPQHF	TGTGCCTGGAGTGACCCAATGCGGACGGTAAATCAGCCCCAGCATTTT	.	TRBV30	TRBJ1-5	.
CASSQQETQYF	TGTGCCAGCAGCCAACAGGAGACCCAGTACTTC	many	TRBV3-1	TRBJ2-5	.
CASSSNMASGYTF	TGTGCCAGTAGTTCGAACATGGCCTCTGGCTACACCTTC	.	TRBV28	TRBJ1-2	.
CSARTGTGLMNTEAFF	TGCAGTGCTAGAACCGGGACAGGGCTTATGAACACTGAAGCTTTCTTT	many	TRBV20-1	TRBJ1-1	TRBD1
CSARGLSSTDTQYF	TGCAGTGCTAGGGGACTCTCTAGCACAGATACGCAGTATTTT	.	TRBV20-1	TRBJ2-3	.
CASSPQGTGLAGSTQYF	TGTGCCAGCAGCCCTCAGGGCACGGGACTAGCGGGGTCTACGCAGTATTTT	.	TRBV7-8	TRBJ2-3	TRBD2
CASSQFPSGSTDTQYF	TGTGCCAGCAGCCAATTCCCTAGCGGGAGCACAGATACGCAGTATTTT	many	TRBV3-1	TRBJ2-3	TRBD2
CASSPSGGVINEQFF	TGTGCCAGCAGCCCTAGCGGGGGGGTGATAAATGAGCAGTTCTTC	.	TRBV7-9	TRBJ2-1	TRBD2
CASSHRGRGTDKQYF	TGTGCCAGCAGCCATCGAGGGAGGGGCACAGATAAGCAGTATTTT	few	TRBV28	TRBJ2-3	TRBD2
CASGLVIYGSGHTGELFF	TGTGCTAGTGGTTTGGTTATTTACGGTAGTGGTCACACCGGGGAGCTGTTTTTT	.	TRBV12-5	TRBJ2-2	.
CAWSVTGGEDSPLHF	TGTGCCTGGAGTGTCACAGGGGGCGAGGATTCACCCCTCCACTTT	many	TRBV30	TRBJ1-6	TRBD1
CASSVGDSYEQYF	TGTGCCAGCAGCGTAGGGGACAGCTACGAGCAGTACTTC	.	TRBV9	TRBJ2-7	TRBD1
CASSSTYHTEAFF	TGTGCCAGCAGCTCTACATACCACACTGAAGCTTTCTTT	.	TRBV27	TRBJ1-1	.
CANSAGTYNEQFF	TGTGCCAACAGCGCCGGGACCTACAATGAGCAGTTCTTC	.	TRBV5-6	TRBJ2-1	.
CSGAGDMYQDTQYF	TGCAGTGGGGCGGGTGACATGTACCAAGATACCCAGTACTTC	.	TRBV20-1	TRBJ2-5	.
CASSSTYRVGANVLTF	TGTGCCAGCAGTTCAACCTACAGGGTAGGGGCCAACGTCCTGACTTTC	.	TRBV6-5	TRBJ2-6	.
CASSSTEANYGYTF	TGCGCCAGCAGCTCGACAGAAGCTAACTATGGCTACACCTTC	.	TRBV5-1	TRBJ1-2	.
CASSLVLGYEQYF	TGTGCCAGCAGCTTAGTATTGGGCTACGAGCAGTACTTC	.	TRBV11-2	TRBJ2-7	.
CASSLDLTNTEAFF	TGTGCCAGCAGCTTGGACCTGACAAACACTGAAGCTTTCTTT	many	TRBV5-6	TRBJ1-1	.
CSATPLTPGLIEKLFF	TGCAGTGCTACACCCTTAACGCCGGGACTCATCGAAAAACTGTTTTTT	.	TRBV20-1	TRBJ1-4	.
CAWKGLTSSYEQYF	TGTGCCTGGAAGGGTCTGACCAGCTCCTACGAGCAGTACTTC	.	TRBV30	TRBJ2-7	.
CASSEGGGTLGETQYF	TGCGCCAGCAGTGAAGGCGGTGGGACCCTTGGAGAGACCCAGTACTTC	many	TRBV10-2	TRBJ2-5	.
CASSQASIGSSYEQYF	TGTGCCAGCAGCCAAGCCTCAATAGGGTCCTCCTACGAGCAGTACTTC	many	TRBV3-1	TRBJ2-7	.
CATSVPGTNALTLNKTGVGEKLFF	TGTGCCACCAGTGTTCCAGGGACAAACGCCTTGACCCTAAACAAAACAGGGGTCGGCGAAAAACTGTTTTTT	.	TRBV24-1	TRBJ1-4	TRBD1
CAISSRGLTSGNTYEQYF	TGTGCCATCAGTTCCAGAGGCCTTACTAGCGGGAACACCTACGAGCAGTACTTC	once	TRBV10-3	TRBJ2-7	TRBD2
CASSLRNSYNSPLHF	TGTGCCAGCAGCTTAAGGAACAGCTATAATTCACCCCTCCACTTT	many	TRBV7-3	TRBJ1-6	.
CASSLDLVNTGELFF	TGTGCCAGCAGCTTGGACCTGGTTAACACCGGGGAGCTGTTTTTT	.	TRBV5-4	TRBJ2-2	.
CASARRSQNTGELFF	TGTGCCAGCGCCCGACGGAGCCAGAACACCGGGGAGCTGTTTTTT	.	TRBV19	TRBJ2-2	.
CASTTYGAAGSYNSPLHF	TGTGCCAGCACCACCTATGGGGCGGCGGGATCCTATAATTCACCCCTCCACTTT	.	TRBV28	TRBJ1-6	.